The entry that follows covers one TCR beta chain sequence. Its antigen is not yet known. No clone much larger than this one lies a single base away; base qualities are absent. This record comes from a study of cytomegalovirus exposure and HLA in healthy donors (dated by TCRdb to about 2017). Broadly, across the study: A later analysis indicated that the roughly 130 validation repertoires were generated on the platform also employed for the 700 or so repertoires of the first cohort. The aim of the study was to test whether cataloging public T cell receptors could identify signatures of past pathogen exposure. Besides the first cohort of around 700 subjects, a separate validation cohort made up of over a hundred different subjects was used. High-throughput TCR immunosequencing, statistical association of individual TCRs with disease status, and machine learning were combined to predict cytomegalovirus infection status.

The investigation overall reported the following: The classifier was reported to diagnose cytomegalovirus status with high specificity and sensitivity in both the original and validation cohorts. In vitro tests confirmed that a few of the cytomegalovirus-associated TCR beta chains recognize cytomegalovirus antigens. The validation cohort had no HLA typing available for a later analysis, so co-occurrence within that cohort was assessed over all 130 or so repertoires. In the study, 164 TCR beta chains were listed as associated with cytomegalovirus. Most TCR sequences were seen in very few donors, while some public TCRs were found in many individuals. In a later analysis, TCRs clustered in the first cohort were found to also tend to co-occur in the approximately 120 validation repertoires, with 94% of cluster scores above 0. The authors suggested that the approach could potentially be generalized to other disease states and immunological phenotypes.

The donors belonged to the validation cohort of about 120 subjects, which was separate from the 666-subject first cohort. Libraries were built with the immunoSEQ multiplex PCR assay. Concerning the study's data processing: A statistical classification framework was built to diagnose cytomegalovirus status from the catalog of TCR beta chain sequences. The source is immuneACCESS, and TCRdb retained only in-frame sequences with V and J called. Part of the clones is not carried over; for the studies checked, unresolved V genes explain less than half of this, and the remainder is unexplained. Clone size and the V and J calls come from that table; the DNA yielded D and trimming. Within this sample are roughly 150,000 clones, with 84% of them counted one time only. 9.5% to 13% of the sample belongs to the ten largest clones. Material for sequencing was PBMCs. This TCR came from a man under 40 in good health and CMV-seropositive.

The DNA reads as follows: TGTGCCAGCAGGGGGGGAGTGTCCTACAATGAGCAGTTCTTC. This sequence encodes CASRGGVSYNEQFF. The V and J segments used are TRBV11-2 and TRBJ2-1; TRBD2 is possibly the D segment (6 matching bases). Reading from cysteine to phenylalanine, the CDR3 counts 14 amino acids. Only the CDR3 DNA stays, 42 bases, in frame from base 1. Trimming at the junction amounts to 6 bases on V and 1 base on J, and the germline ends lie 10 bases apart. From a lookup of the germline V gene, CDR1 and CDR2 are SGHAT and FQNNGV.